The clone carrying this TCR beta chain was found a few times. The primer mix had 60 Vbeta and 13 Jbeta primers. Clones were read by immunoSEQ multiplex PCR, and TCRdb kept only the in-frame ones, dropping some. The sample holds around 160,000 clones; approximately 80% are singletons and the top ten take around 7%. V was clipped by 8 bases and J by 7 bases, with 15 bases between them. The CDR3 extends over 14 amino acids. CDR1 and CDR2 from the germline V gene are MNHNS and SASEGT. The data were obtained in a study of cytomegalovirus exposure and HLA in healthy donors. The sequencing input was PBMCs. The TCR originated in a male donor in good health and CMV-seropositive. The rearrangement uses TRBV6-1 and TRBJ1-6, with D perhaps matching TRBD1 (6 bases). This chain's CDR3 is CASAEGGGNSPLHF. The CDR3 DNA follows: TGTGCCAGCGCGGAAGGGGGTGGGAATTCACCCCTCCACTTT.